Below are 26 T cell receptor beta chains sequenced from a single sample in a study of identical twins. Using its own MiXCR run on the 5' RACE reads, TCRdb lists one record per CDR3 protein. The table records about 470,000 distinct CDR3 sequences, roughly 24% of them present only once. These sequences were also reported in another study, on T cells expressing NK-cell markers.

What was sequenced was CD4+ T cells sorted from blood. These receptors were obtained from a woman between 18 and 29 years old in good health.

The CDR3 sequence is CASGHGRAYSGANVLTF. The CDR3 DNA sequence: TGTGCCAGCGGTCACGGCAGGGCTTATTCTGGGGCCAACGTCCTGACTTTC. The genes are TRBV21-1 and TRBJ2-6; the tabulated D call, TRBD2, remains unverified against the DNA. TRBV21-1 is deemed a pseudogene. The length of the CDR3 is 17 residues.

This clonotype turned up a few times. The rearrangement uses TRBV9 and TRBJ2-7; TRBD2 is a possible D gene (7 bases). CDR3 length equals 18 residues. V gave up 4 bases and J gave up 0 bases, with 23 bases separating them. Germline V gene data show CDR1 as SGDLS and CDR2 as YYNGEE. This CDR3 reads CASSPKGEGWSYSYEQYF. CDR3 DNA: TGTGCCAGCAGCCCAAAGGGGGAGGGGTGGTCCTACTCCTACGAGCAGTACTTC.

This clonotype was counted only a few times. V usage is TRBV20-1 and J usage is TRBJ2-7; 10 bases map to TRBD1. Germline V lookup: CDR1 DFQATT, CDR2 SNEGSKA (reference sequence). Trimming at V came to 5 bases and at J to 2 bases, leaving 15 bases not matched to a gene. This CDR3 region has 17 residues. CDR3 loop: CSASTAGDRGSAYEQYF. The CDR3 bases are TGCAGTGCTTCAACGGCCGGGGACAGGGGTAGCGCCTACGAGCAGTACTTC.

This clonotype was seen more than once but under ten times. V and J are TRBV6-2 or TRBV6-3 and TRBJ2-1; a weak D match, TRBD2 (6 bases). Trimming removed 7 bases at V and 6 bases at J, with 10 bases between. CDR1 and CDR2 from the germline V gene are MNHEY and SVGEGT. CDR3 length: 12 amino acids. CDR3 DNA sequence: TGTGCCAGCATGGGAGGCCGCAATGAGCAGTTCTTC. Translation gives CASMGGRNEQFF.

The table lists this clonotype with a few counts. The chain recombines TRBV12-3 or TRBV12-4 with TRBJ2-7; 7 bases map to TRBD2. The J segment lost 0 bases and the V segment lost 6 bases, leaving 8 bases of the junction unmatched. The CDR3 totals 15 residues. DNA of the CDR3: TGTGCCAGCAGCCCCTCTAGCGGACCCTCCTACGAGCAGTACTTC. Protein product: CASSPSSGPSYEQYF.

The genes are TRBV7-6 and TRBJ2-3; TRBD1 agrees at 7 bases. In germline, CDR1 is SGHVS, CDR2 FNYEAQ. The CDR3 contains 14 residues. After removal of 6 bases from V and 2 bases from J, the junction contained 5 bases not matched to a gene. CDR3 amino acids: CASSSGQNTDTQYF. The CDR3 DNA reads TGTGCCAGCAGTTCGGGACAGAACACAGATACGCAGTATTTT.

The V gene is TRBV3-1, the J gene TRBJ1-6; the D gene is possibly TRBD1 (6 bases). Germline V gene lookup returns CDR1 LGHDT and CDR2 YNNKEL (reference sequence). The CDR3 spans 14 residues. V was cut by 3 bases and J by 6 bases, with 9 bases left in between. CDR3 protein: CASSHGQTNSPLHF. The DNA for the CDR3 is TGTGCCAGCAGCCATGGACAGACTAATTCACCCCTCCACTTT.

The chain links TRBV20-1 to TRBJ2-5, with D possibly being TRBD1 (6 bases). Trimming took 5 bases from V and 5 from J, leaving 18 bases between them. Germline CDR1 is DFQATT and CDR2 is SNEGSKA (reference sequence). The CDR3 runs to 14 residues. The chain's CDR3 is CSASPLPGVETQYF. The CDR3 DNA reads as TGCAGTGCTTCCCCACTCCCAGGGGTGGAGACCCAGTACTTC.

This clonotype appeared a few times. This chain joins TRBV10-3 and TRBJ2-3; 13 nucleotides line up with TRBD2. The germline V gene encodes CDR1 ENHRY and CDR2 SYGVKD. This CDR3 comprises 15 residues. V dropped 6 bases and J dropped 4; count of bases not matched to a gene: 4. This CDR3 reads CAIRGTSGIPDTQYF. The CDR3 nucleotides are TGTGCCATCAGAGGGACTAGCGGGATCCCAGATACGCAGTATTTT.

The table lists this clonotype with a few counts. The chain has TRBV20-1 and TRBJ2-5; D remains unclear. V was cut by 3 bases and J by 1 base, with 6 bases left in between. CDR1 is DFQATT, CDR2 SNEGSKA, per germline (reference sequence). The length of the CDR3 is 12 residues. The CDR3 is CSASPSQETQYF. CDR3 bases: TGCAGTGCTAGCCCTAGCCAAGAGACCCAGTACTTC.

This clonotype was counted ten times or more. The chain is built from TRBV2 and TRBJ1-5; TRBD1 is a possible D gene (5 bases). The CDR3 is 14 residues long. Trimming took 5 bases from V and 1 from J, leaving 9 bases between them. Germline loops: CDR1 SNHLY, CDR2 FYNNEI. CDR3 nucleotides: TGTGCCAGCAGTCCTCGACAGAGCAATCAGCCCCAGCATTTT. This codes for CASSPRQSNQPQHF. The whole variable domain, filled in from reference TRBV2 and TRBJ1-5, reads EPEVTQTPSHQVTQMGQEVILRCVPISNHLYFYWYRQILGQKVEFLVSFYNNEISEKSEIFDDQFSVERPDGSNFTLKIRSTKLEDSAMYFCASSPRQSNQPQHFGDGTRLSIL.

The chain links TRBV12-3 or TRBV12-4 to TRBJ1-5, with a tentative D call TRBD1 (5 bases). CDR3 size: 15 residues. The V and J ends lost 0 bases and 6 bases respectively, with 12 bases between them. The CDR3 reads CASSLAGALGQPQHF. DNA for the CDR3: TGTGCCAGCAGTTTAGCAGGGGCGTTGGGTCAGCCCCAGCATTTT.

The J gene is TRBJ2-1, the V gene TRBV12-3 or TRBV12-4, with a weak D call TRBD1 (5 bases). V gave up 1 base and J gave up 1 base, with 11 bases separating them. The CDR3 is 16 residues long. In DNA form, the CDR3 reads TGTGCCAGCAGTTTAGAGGGGATGCGGTCCTACAATGAGCAGTTCTTC. It translates to CASSLEGMRSYNEQFF.

V is TRBV12-3 or TRBV12-4 and J is TRBJ2-7; D gene ambiguous. Trimming took off 1 base at V and 6 bases at J, with 10 bases between the two ends. The CDR3 consists of 13 residues. The CDR3, as DNA: TGTGCCAGCAGTTTAGAGGCACCTGGCGAGCAGTACTTC. It specifies CASSLEAPGEQYF.

This chain uses TRBV6-2 or TRBV6-3 with TRBJ1-1; 7 nucleotides align to TRBD1. CDR3 length: 14 residues. The ends lost 6 bases at V and 4 bases at J; junction bases unmatched: 8. Germline lookup yields CDR1 MNHEY and CDR2 SVGEGT. For the CDR3, the DNA is TGTGCCAGCAGGCGGGTCGGGACAGTCACTGAAGCTTTCTTT. This translates into CASRRVGTVTEAFF.

This clonotype has just a few counts. The chain links TRBV10-2 to TRBJ2-5; 7 bases match TRBD2. The CDR3 is 13 amino acids. Germline-derived CDR1 and CDR2 are WSHSY and SAAADI. V lost 7 bases to trimming and J lost 4 bases; unmatched junction nucleotides: 6. CDR3 region: CASNRDYIETQYF. The CDR3 bases are TGCGCCAGCAACCGGGACTATATAGAGACCCAGTACTTC.

This chain joins TRBV12-3 or TRBV12-4 and TRBJ2-1; 7 bases map to TRBD2. The CDR3 runs 15 residues. Unmatched junction bases numbered 9, after V lost 6 bases and J lost 4 bases. CDR3 sequence: CASRSQGGLYNEQFF. CDR3 nucleotide sequence: TGTGCCAGCAGGTCCCAGGGAGGGCTTTACAATGAGCAGTTCTTC.

V and J are TRBV7-2 and TRBJ2-7; D might be TRBD2 (6 bases). This CDR3 contains 17 residues. V was shortened by 4 bases and J by 7 bases, with 26 bases between the two germline ends. Germline CDR1 and CDR2: SGHTA and FQGNSA. CDR3 nucleotide sequence: TGTGCCAGCAGCTCGGCCCAAAGGACTATTCGAGGGGCGGAGCAGTACTTC. Encoded protein: CASSSAQRTIRGAEQYF.

This clonotype has more than one count but fewer than ten. The chain employs TRBV12-3 or TRBV12-4 and TRBJ1-5; 7 positions agree with TRBD1. After removal of 2 bases from V and 9 bases from J, the junction contained 1 base not matched to a gene. CDR3 length: 12 residues. The CDR3 sequence: CASSLNRGPQHF. Written as DNA, the CDR3 is TGTGCCAGCAGTTTAAACAGGGGGCCCCAGCATTTT.

This clonotype was seen a few times. The J gene is TRBJ1-2, the V gene TRBV6-1; unclear D gene. CDR1 and CDR2 (germline): MNHNS, SASEGT. Trimming took off 5 bases at V and 5 bases at J, with 12 bases between the two ends. The CDR3 contains 13 residues. The DNA for the CDR3 is TGTGCCAGCAGTCCGGACGGGGAGTATGGCTACACCTTC. As protein: CASSPDGEYGYTF.

In its sample, this clonotype was seen once. The genes are TRBV11-3 and TRBJ1-1; TRBD1 might be the D (6 bases). Germline V CDR1 and CDR2: SGHNT, YENEEA. V dropped 2 bases and J dropped 1 base, with 11 bases sitting between them. There are 15 residues in the CDR3. This CDR3 reads CASSLRGAANTEAFF. CDR3 bases: TGTGCCAGCAGCTTACGGGGGGCTGCGAACACTGAAGCTTTCTTT.

This chain joins TRBV5-1 and TRBJ2-3; D is uncertain. Germline V gives CDR1 SGHRS, CDR2 YFSETQ. The CDR3 sequence is 15 residues long. Trimming shortened V by 0 bases and J by 0 bases, and 8 bases separated the two germline ends. DNA of the CDR3: TGCGCCAGCAGCTTGGCGACTCTAAGCACAGATACGCAGTATTTT. Its translation is CASSLATLSTDTQYF.

This chain connects TRBV7-9 to TRBJ1-2; D remains ambiguous. V was cut by 11 bases and J by 4 bases, with 14 bases left in between. The CDR3 covers 12 residues. Germline values: CDR1 SEHNR, CDR2 FQNEAQ (reference sequence). The CDR3 is CAGGGSVYGYTF. Here the CDR3 DNA reads TGTGCCGGCGGCGGCTCGGTCTATGGCTACACCTTC.

The V call is TRBV20-1, the J call TRBJ2-7, with 7 positions matching TRBD2. Per germline, CDR1 DFQATT and CDR2 SNEGSKA (reference sequence). V lost 1 base and J lost 2; bases outside the gene matches: 8. The CDR3 is 15 residues long. The CDR3 is CSARVAGVGTYEQYF. Here the CDR3 DNA reads TGCAGTGCTAGAGTGGCGGGAGTTGGAACCTACGAGCAGTACTTC.

V is TRBV10-2 and J is TRBJ2-1, with 8 bases aligning to TRBD1. Germline CDR1 reads WSHSY; CDR2 reads SAAADI. Trimming took 6 bases from V and 8 from J; bases not matched to a gene: 12. CDR3 length: 15 residues. The CDR3 nucleotides read TGCGCCAGCAGCGATCCAGGGGGCGGTTGGCATGAGCAGTTCTTC. Protein: CASSDPGGGWHEQFF.

The chain combines TRBV20-1 with TRBJ2-7, with 7 positions matching TRBD2. Per the germline V gene, CDR1 is DFQATT and CDR2 is SNEGSKA (reference sequence). The CDR3 totals 17 residues. V was clipped by 0 bases and J by 0 bases; unmatched bases: 11. The CDR3 DNA sequence: TGCAGTGCTAGAGATGGGTCTAGCGGTTCCCACTCCTACGAGCAGTACTTC. This codes for CSARDGSSGSHSYEQYF.